A selection of T cell receptor beta chains follows, all from one sample in a study of T cell responses to AZD1222 COVID-19 vaccine. Some clones are missing from TCRdb's copy, which holds only in-frame ones; the method was immunoSEQ multiplex PCR. The sample shows tens of thousands of clones, 87% of them seen only once. The material sequenced was peripheral blood, taken 28 days after the second AZD1222 dose. These receptors came from an adult who received the AZD1222 COVID-19 vaccine. Each CDR3 is given with its conserved first and last residue. The D gene is left open where the match is weak. Not all rows give a size; the values are once, few, many and, for expanded clones, a class.

v_call	d_call	clone_size	j_call	cdr3_aa	cdr3_nt
TRBV6-5	TRBD1	once	TRBJ1-6	CASTRGQGRPLHF	TGTGCCAGCACTCGAGGACAGGGGCGACCCCTCCACTTT
TRBV10-3	TRBD2	NA	TRBJ2-1	CAISDWERLAGGRSEQFF	TGTGCCATCAGTGACTGGGAAAGGCTAGCGGGGGGGCGGAGTGAGCAGTTCTTC
TRBV9	NA	few	TRBJ2-5	CASSGTRQGTQYF	TGTGCCAGCAGCGGGACTCGCCAGGGGACCCAGTACTTC
TRBV27	TRBD1	NA	TRBJ1-1	CASSLSGQGGGKNTEAFF	TGTGCCAGCAGTTTATCTGGCCAGGGGGGCGGCAAGAACACTGAAGCTTTCTTT
TRBV7-9	TRBD2	NA	TRBJ2-1	CASSLASGGALDEQFF	TGTGCCAGCAGCTTAGCTAGCGGGGGGGCCTTGGATGAGCAGTTCTTC
TRBV7-9	TRBD1	once	TRBJ1-1	CASSSRTGGNTEAFF	TGTGCCAGCAGCTCGAGGACAGGGGGGAACACTGAAGCTTTCTTT
TRBV19	TRBD1	NA	TRBJ2-1	CASRGQGAYEQFF	TGTGCCAGTAGGGGACAGGGGGCCTATGAGCAGTTCTTC
TRBV15	TRBD1	NA	TRBJ2-3	CATSRQGARDTQYF	TGTGCCACCAGCAGACAGGGGGCGCGGGATACGCAGTATTTT
TRBV10-3	TRBD1	NA	TRBJ2-7	CASGQGAYEQYF	TGTGCCTCGGGACAGGGGGCTTACGAGCAGTACTTC
TRBV27	NA	NA	TRBJ2-7	CASRLGGGEQYF	TGTGCCAGCAGGCTGGGTGGTGGAGAGCAGTACTTC
TRBV11-2	NA	NA	TRBJ2-7	CASSSRQVYEQYF	TGTGCCAGCAGCTCGAGACAAGTATACGAGCAGTACTTC
TRBV9	NA	NA	TRBJ1-4	CASSGRNGDEKLFF	TGTGCCAGCAGCGGGAGAAATGGGGATGAAAAACTGTTTTTT
TRBV6-5	NA	NA	TRBJ2-3	CASIADPLRDTQYF	TGTGCCAGCATAGCGGATCCTCTGAGAGATACGCAGTATTTT
TRBV30	NA	NA	TRBJ1-1	CAWSVREGEAFF	TGTGCCTGGAGTGTACGGGAAGGTGAAGCTTTCTTT
TRBV5-1	NA	NA	TRBJ2-3	CASSLNTQQGTQYF	TGCGCCAGCAGCTTGAACACCCAGCAGGGTACGCAGTATTTT
TRBV7-9	TRBD2	NA	TRBJ2-3	CASSLAAGGPGDTQYF	TGTGCCAGCAGCTTAGCAGCGGGGGGGCCCGGAGATACGCAGTATTTT
TRBV3-1/TRBV3-2	NA	NA	TRBJ2-5	CASSHGGHQETQYF	TGTGCCAGCAGCCACGGGGGGCACCAAGAGACCCAGTACTTC
TRBV11-2	NA	NA	TRBJ2-1	CASSLESFNEQFF	TGTGCCAGCAGCTTAGAGAGTTTCAATGAGCAGTTCTTC